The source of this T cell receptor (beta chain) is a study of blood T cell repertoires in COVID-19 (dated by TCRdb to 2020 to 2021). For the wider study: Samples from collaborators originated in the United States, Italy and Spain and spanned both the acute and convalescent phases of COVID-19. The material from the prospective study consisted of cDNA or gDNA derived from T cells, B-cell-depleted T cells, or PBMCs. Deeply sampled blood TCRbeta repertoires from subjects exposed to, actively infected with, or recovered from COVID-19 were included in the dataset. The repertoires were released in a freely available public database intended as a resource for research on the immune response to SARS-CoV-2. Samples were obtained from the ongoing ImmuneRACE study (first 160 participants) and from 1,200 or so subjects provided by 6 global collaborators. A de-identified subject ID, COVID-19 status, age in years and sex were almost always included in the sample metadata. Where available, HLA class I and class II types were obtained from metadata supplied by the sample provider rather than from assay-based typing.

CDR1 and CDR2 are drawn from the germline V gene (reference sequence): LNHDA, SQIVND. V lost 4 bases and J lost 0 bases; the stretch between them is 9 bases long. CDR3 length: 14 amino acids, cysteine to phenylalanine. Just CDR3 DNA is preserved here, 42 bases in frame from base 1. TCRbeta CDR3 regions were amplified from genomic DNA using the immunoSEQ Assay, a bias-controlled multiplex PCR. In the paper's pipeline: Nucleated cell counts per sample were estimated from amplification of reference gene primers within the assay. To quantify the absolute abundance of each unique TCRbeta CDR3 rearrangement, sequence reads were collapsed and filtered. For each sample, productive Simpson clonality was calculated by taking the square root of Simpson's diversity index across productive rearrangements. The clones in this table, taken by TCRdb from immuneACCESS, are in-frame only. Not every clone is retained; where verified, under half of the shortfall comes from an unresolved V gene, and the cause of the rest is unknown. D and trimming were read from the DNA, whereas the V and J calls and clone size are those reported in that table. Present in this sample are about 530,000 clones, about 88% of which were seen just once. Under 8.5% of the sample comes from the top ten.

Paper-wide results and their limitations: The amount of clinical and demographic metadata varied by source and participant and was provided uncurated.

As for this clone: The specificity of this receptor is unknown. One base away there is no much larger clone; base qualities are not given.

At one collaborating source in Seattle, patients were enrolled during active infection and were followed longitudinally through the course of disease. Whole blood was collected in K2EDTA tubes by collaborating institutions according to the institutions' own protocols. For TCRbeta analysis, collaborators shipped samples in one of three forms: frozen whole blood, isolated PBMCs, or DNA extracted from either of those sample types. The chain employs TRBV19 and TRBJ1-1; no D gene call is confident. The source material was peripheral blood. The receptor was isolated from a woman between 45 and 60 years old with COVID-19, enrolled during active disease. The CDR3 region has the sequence CASSTVTVNTEAFF. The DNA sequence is TGTGCCAGTAGTACCGTAACAGTGAACACTGAAGCTTTCTTT.